The table lists the clone carrying this TCR beta chain with a few counts. The V and J ends lost 8 bases and 4 bases respectively, with 12 bases between them. The germline V gene encodes CDR1 SGHRS and CDR2 YFSETQ. The CDR3 spans 13 residues. TCRdb passed the RT-PCR reads through MiXCR, listing each CDR3 protein once. The table includes 650,000 or so distinct CDR3 sequences, about 14% detected once. The record originates from a study of response to subunit inactivated influenza vaccine. The sequences come from PBMCs from blood, collected roughly 15 days before vaccination. This receptor was obtained from a man aged 50 or older who received an inactivated influenza vaccine. The rearrangement links TRBV5-1 to TRBJ2-2; D remains unclear. The CDR3 reads CASKETLTGELFF. The DNA for the CDR3 is TGCGCCAGTAAGGAAACACTCACCGGGGAGCTGTTTTTT.